This T cell receptor beta chain stems from a study of blood T cell repertoires in COVID-19. Study-wide background: Whether acute or convalescent, the COVID-19 samples came from the United States, Italy and Spain. PBMCs, B-cell-depleted T cells, or T cells were the source of the cDNA or gDNA that made up the material.

In germline, CDR1 is SGHNT, CDR2 YENEEA. The CDR3 is 18 amino acids. The J segment lost 3 bases and the V segment lost 1 base, leaving 13 bases of the junction unmatched. In the study's own analysis: Estimation of nucleated cell counts was performed using reference gene primer amplification. Some clones are missing from TCRdb's copy, which holds only in-frame ones; the method was immunoSEQ multiplex PCR. That table is the source of V, J and clone size, and D and trimming were worked out from the DNA. This sample has about 240,000 clones, with about 86% found just once. Material for sequencing was peripheral blood. This TCR was recovered from a man between 60 and 75 years old with acute or convalescent COVID-19. The rearrangement uses TRBV11-3 and TRBJ2-5; TRBD1 aligns across 8 bases. In nucleotides, the CDR3 is TGTGCCAGCAGCTTAGGCGTAGGGTGGGACAGGACGAAAGAGACCCAGTACTTC. It is translated as CASSLGVGWDRTKETQYF.